Following are 15 T cell receptor beta chains from one sample sequenced in a study of T cells in women clearing cervical HPV infection. Using immunoSEQ multiplex PCR, the repertoire was profiled, and TCRdb retains in-frame clones only, with some absent. The sample includes about 20,000 clones. The sequenced sample consisted of blood buffy coat. All receptors derive from a woman between 18 and 69 years old with a cervical HPV16 infection that either progressed to CIN3+ or cleared (not recorded which).

About this clone itself: The read ends 3 residues early relative to the CDR3; the germline J gene fills the gap. The chain employs TRBV5-6 and TRBJ1-2; a weak D match, TRBD1 (6 bases). The germline CDR1 and CDR2 sequences are SGHDT and YYEEEE. V lost 2 bases and J 7 bases, leaving 12 bases between the germline ends. The CDR3 runs to 13 residues. This CDR3 is CASSLVQGSGYTF. The DNA read from the CDR3 is TGTGCCAGCAGCTTAGTACAGGGTAGTGGC.

As to this clone: The read halts 3 residues ahead of the CDR3 end, with the missing end drawn from the germline J gene. The gene calls are TRBV28 and TRBJ2-7; 7 nucleotides align to TRBD1. With 6 bases clipped from V and 3 bases from J, the junction kept 5 bases outside the gene matches. CDR1 and CDR2 (germline): MDHEN, SYDVKM. The CDR3 loop spans 13 amino acids. Here the CDR3 reads CASSPGGYYEQYF. CDR3 DNA, as far as it was read: TGTGCCAGCAGCCCAGGGGGTTACTACGAG.

Note on this clone: The read gets to within 3 residues of the CDR3 end, and the germline J gene fills in the rest. The V call is TRBV30, the J call TRBJ1-6, with D unresolved. There are 15 residues in the CDR3. Germline V lookup: CDR1 GTSNPN, CDR2 SVGIG (reference sequence). Trimming left V 5 bases short and J 0 bases short, with 11 bases between. CDR3 DNA, as far as it was read: TGTGCCTGGGACTTTGGAAGCTCCTATAATTCACCC. Its protein is CAWDFGSSYNSP. The complete CDR3 reads CAWDFGSSYNSPLHF.

About this clone: The read finishes 3 residues shy of the CDR3 end, and the germline J gene is used to complete it. The chain combines TRBV11-2 with TRBJ1-2; D is unclear. The CDR3 is 13 amino acids. Per the germline V gene, CDR1 is SGHAT and CDR2 is FQNNGV. Trimming shortened V by 5 bases and J by 4 bases, and 11 bases separated the two germline ends. CDR3 sequence reads: CASSPSGPYGYTF. CDR3 bases read: TGTGCCAGCAGCCCTAGCGGACCCTATGGC.

As to this clone: The read stops 3 residues short of the end of the CDR3; the missing end is completed from the germline J gene. This sequence joins TRBV2 and TRBJ1-5, with 7 bases aligning to TRBD1. V shed 6 bases and J 3 bases; nucleotides not matched to a gene: 2. Per germline, CDR1 SNHLY and CDR2 FYNNEI. This CDR3 spans 13 amino acids. The DNA read from the CDR3 is TGTGCCAGCAGGACAGGGCCCAATCAGCCC. It encodes CASRTGPNQP. The entire CDR3 protein reads CASRTGPNQPQHF.

As for this clone: Sequencing ends 3 residues short of the CDR3 end; the germline J gene provides the rest. This chain joins TRBV5-1 and TRBJ2-1, with 11 bases lining up with TRBD2. The V segment lost 6 bases and the J segment 4 bases; nucleotides outside the gene matches: 9. This CDR3 region has 16 residues. Germline-derived CDR1 and CDR2 are SGHRS and YFSETQ. CDR3 in amino acids: CASTKTSGVWYNEQFF. The DNA read from the CDR3 is TGCGCCAGCACCAAGACTAGCGGGGTTTGGTACAATGAG.

With respect to this clone: The sequence runs out 3 residues before the end of the CDR3; the remainder is reconstructed from the germline J gene. J is TRBJ2-3 and V is TRBV20-1, with a weak D call TRBD2 (6 bases). V lost 3 bases to trimming and J lost 6 bases, with 16 bases between them. CDR1 and CDR2 from the germline V gene are DFQATT and SNEGSKA (reference sequence). The CDR3 runs 14 residues. This CDR3 reads CSASPGGSRDTQYF. The DNA read from the CDR3 is TGCAGTGCTAGTCCCGGGGGATCGCGGGATACG.

With respect to this clone: The observed sequence ends 3 residues before the CDR3 terminus, with the missing tail filled in from the germline J gene. V and J are TRBV11-2 and TRBJ2-7, with D tentatively TRBD1 (8 bases). This CDR3 is built from 15 residues. Germline V gives CDR1 SGHAT, CDR2 FQNNGV. V gave up 2 bases and J gave up 2 bases, with 13 bases separating them. The CDR3 sequence is CASSLTTGGAYEQYF. The sequenced part of the CDR3 DNA is TGTGCCAGCAGCTTAACAACAGGGGGGGCCTACGAG. Combining the CDR3 with reference TRBV11-2 and TRBJ2-7 gives the whole variable domain EAGVAQSPRYKIIEKRQSVAFWCNPISGHATLYWYQQILGQGPKLLIQFQNNGVVDDSQLPKDRFSAERLKGVDSTLKIQPAKLEDSAVYLCASSLTTGGAYEQYFGPGTRLTVT.

CDR3 DNA, as far as it was read: TGTGCCTGGGGGGGACAGGGGAGGTTCCCTGTCTCTGGAAACACC. It encodes CAWGGQGRFPVSGNT. The full CDR3 protein is CAWGGQGRFPVSGNTIYF. V and J are TRBV30 and TRBJ1-3; TRBD1 matches 10 bases. The read ends 3 residues before the CDR3 terminus; that terminus is restored from the germline J gene. Germline values: CDR1 GTSNPN, CDR2 SVGIG (reference sequence). This CDR3 contains 18 residues. Trimming cost V 5 bases and J 0 bases; bases outside gene matches: 13.

As to this clone: The read halts 3 residues ahead of the CDR3 end, with the missing end drawn from the germline J gene. The chain uses TRBV12-3 or TRBV12-4 and TRBJ2-7; 11 nucleotides align to TRBD1. The J segment lost 2 bases and the V segment lost 8 bases, leaving 5 bases of the junction unmatched. The CDR3 contains 14 residues. The covered CDR3 bases are TGTGCCAGCGGTGGGACAGGGGGGACCTACGAG. It encodes CASGGTGGTYE. Given in full, the CDR3 is CASGGTGGTYEQYF.

With respect to this clone: The missing CDR3 end, 3 residues past where the read stops, is filled in from the germline J gene. V usage is TRBV20-1 and J usage is TRBJ2-5; 13 nucleotides align to TRBD2. Trimming at V came to 7 bases and at J to 2 bases, leaving 7 bases not matched to a gene. The germline V gene encodes CDR1 DFQATT and CDR2 SNEGSKA (reference sequence). CDR3 length: 15 amino acids. The CDR3 sequence is CSGALAGGRQETQYF. CDR3 bases read: TGCAGTGGGGCACTAGCGGGGGGGCGTCAAGAGACC.

About this clone itself: The CDR3 extends 3 residues past the end of the read, so its final part is completed from the germline J gene. This sequence joins TRBV19 and TRBJ2-3, with D perhaps TRBD1 (6 bases). Germline V gene data show CDR1 as LNHDA and CDR2 as SQIVND (reference sequence). This CDR3 is built from 14 residues. Trimming cost V 3 bases and J 4 bases, with 11 bases left between them. CDR3 DNA (partial): TGTGCCAGTAGTATCTCCAGGGGTTCAGATACG. It yields the protein CASSISRGSDT. The whole CDR3 is CASSISRGSDTQYF.

On this clone: Coverage ceases 3 residues before the CDR3 finishes, and the germline J gene fills in the end. The J gene is TRBJ2-3, the V gene TRBV19; D is perhaps TRBD1 (6 bases). This CDR3 region has 14 residues. In germline, CDR1 is LNHDA, CDR2 SQIVND (reference sequence). V was clipped by 8 bases and J by 0 bases, with 12 bases between them. CDR3 residues: CASSRGRSTDTQYF. CDR3 bases read: TGTGCCAGTTCCAGGGGCCGGAGCACAGATACG. The complete variable domain, with remaining parts taken from reference TRBV19 and TRBJ2-3, reads DGGITQSPKYLFRKEGQNVTLSCEQNLNHDAMYWYRQDPGQGLRLIYYSQIVNDFQKGDIAEGYSVSREKKESFPLTVTSAQKNPTAFYLCASSRGRSTDTQYFGPGTRLTVL.

Points on this clone: The DNA ends 3 residues before the CDR3 does, and the rest of the CDR3 is filled in from the germline J gene. The chain combines TRBV12-3 or TRBV12-4 with TRBJ2-1; TRBD2 agrees at 12 bases. This CDR3 has 15 residues. V gave up 5 bases and J gave up 4 bases; unmatched junction bases: 3. CDR3 DNA (partial): TGTGCCAGCAGTACTAGCGGGGGGACATACAATGAG. Translating it yields CASSTSGGTYNE. The complete CDR3 reads CASSTSGGTYNEQFF.

With respect to this clone: The sequence runs out 3 residues before the end of the CDR3; the remainder is reconstructed from the germline J gene. This rearrangement joins TRBV20-1 to TRBJ2-1, with a possible D match to TRBD1 (6 bases). The CDR3 sequence is 16 residues long. Germline CDR1 and CDR2: DFQATT and SNEGSKA (reference sequence). V was shortened by 5 bases and J by 3 bases, with 20 bases between the two germline ends. CDR3 residues: CSAGSWRGGNYNEQFF. The sequenced part of the CDR3 DNA is TGCAGTGCTGGTAGTTGGCGAGGGGGAAACTACAATGAG.